The T cell receptor (beta chain) under discussion was sequenced for a study of T-cell reconstitution after alpha-beta-depleted transplantation in children. Overall study results and limits: A year had passed since transplant, and T-cell counts and diversity by then came mostly from newly produced T cells. The origin of alpha-beta T cells about two months after transplant was reportedly several hundred expanded graft clones.

The CDR3 covers 14 residues. The V end lost 5 bases, the J end lost 1 base, and 9 bases lay between the germline ends. The germline V gene encodes CDR1 SNHLY and CDR2 FYNNEI. With regard to this clonotype: Its target is not known.

Library preparation (for TCRbeta) was performed with unique molecular identifiers. TCRdb processed the PCR reads anew with MiXCR; each CDR3 protein has one entry. The table shows about 640,000 distinct CDR3 sequences, with 10% to 15% occurring only once. This TCR was recovered from a male patient younger than 18 who had a stem cell transplant for acute myeloid leukemia, so the T cells may come from the graft donor. The sample consisted of PBMCs, mostly from graft donor cells, taken 360 days after TCRalphabeta/CD19-depleted stem cell transplant. V gene TRBV2 combines with J gene TRBJ1-5; no clear D. The DNA for the CDR3 is TGTGCCAGCAGTTTCCAATCCAGCAATCAGCCCCAGCATTTT. This codes for CASSFQSSNQPQHF.